The rows below give T cell receptor beta chains drawn from one sample of a study of blood T cell repertoires in COVID-19. Data came from immunoSEQ multiplex PCR; TCRdb stores just in-frame clones and leaves some out. The table includes 150,000 to 200,000 clones, 90% to 95% detected once. The sequencing sample was made of peripheral blood. The receptors stem from a man aged 30 to 45 with COVID-19, enrolled during active disease. Both conserved end residues are part of each CDR3. The D gene is left open where the match is weak. Clone size appears in some rows only: once, few, many, or a class for an expanded clone.

CDR3 DNA | CDR3 protein | V gene | clone size | D gene | J gene
TGCGCCAGCAGCATTGGGACTAGCGGGGAAGAGACCCAGTACTTC | CASSIGTSGEETQYF | TRBV5-1 | - | TRBD2 | TRBJ2-5
TGTGCCAGTAGAAGGGGGATCACTGAAGCTTTCTTT | CASRRGITEAFF | TRBV19 | - | - | TRBJ1-1
TGTGCCAGCAGTATCCTACAGGGCCCTATCACAGATACGCAGTATTTT | CASSILQGPITDTQYF | TRBV2 | - | - | TRBJ2-3
TGTGCCACCAGTGATTCCACAGGGACCTATGGCTACACCTTC | CATSDSTGTYGYTF | TRBV24-1 | once | - | TRBJ1-2
TGCGCCAGCAGCCCCGCCACTAGCGGGGTGTCCACCGGGGAGCTGTTTTTT | CASSPATSGVSTGELFF | TRBV4-1 | once | TRBD2 | TRBJ2-2
TGTGCCAGCTCCGTCGAGGCCTTAGGGACAGGGGTCAGCGAGCAGTACTTC | CASSVEALGTGVSEQYF | TRBV18 | - | TRBD1 | TRBJ2-7
TGTGCCAGTAGTATAGGGTCCAGGAACACTGAAGCTTTCTTT | CASSIGSRNTEAFF | TRBV19 | - | - | TRBJ1-1
TGTGCCACCGGGCGGGGGAACACCGGGGAGCTGTTTTTT | CATGRGNTGELFF | TRBV24-1 | - | - | TRBJ2-2
TGTGCCAGCAGTGGGGGTCGGGGGATTGAAGCTTTCTTT | CASSGGRGIEAFF | TRBV2 | - | - | TRBJ1-1
TGTGCCATCAGTGAGTCGAGGACAACTAATGAAAAACTGTTTTTT | CAISESRTTNEKLFF | TRBV10-3 | - | - | TRBJ1-4
TGTGCCAGCAGTGATGGACTAGACCCAGATACGCAGTATTTT | CASSDGLDPDTQYF | TRBV2 | - | TRBD2 | TRBJ2-3
TGTGCCAGCACCGGGGTCATTAATCAGCCCCAGCATTTT | CASTGVINQPQHF | TRBV18 | - | - | TRBJ1-5
TGCGCCAGCGCTCGGGGAAGTGAGTCTGGAAACACCATATATTTT | CASARGSESGNTIYF | TRBV10-2 | - | - | TRBJ1-3
TGTGCCAGCAGCTTAGTTCAGTCCCCCACAGATACGCAGTATTTT | CASSLVQSPTDTQYF | TRBV7-9 | - | - | TRBJ2-3
TGTGCCAGCAGTCTTACAGAGAACAATGAGCAGTTCTTC | CASSLTENNEQFF | TRBV3-1/TRBV3-2 | - | - | TRBJ2-1
TGCAGCGTGCAACAGGGGGCGGTCGATACGCAGTATTTT | CSVQQGAVDTQYF | TRBV29-1 | - | TRBD1 | TRBJ2-3